This T cell receptor beta chain was recorded in a study of blood T cell repertoires in COVID-19. Overall study: Samples representing acute and convalescent COVID-19 were sourced from the United States, Italy and Spain. Sample material is recorded as cDNA or gDNA derived from T cells, B-cell-depleted T cells, or PBMCs.

Study processing details: Nucleated cell counts were estimated from reference gene primer amplification. Assay: immunoSEQ multiplex PCR; the TCRdb copy retains only in-frame clones and omits some. V, J and clone size reflect that table, while D and trimming were determined from the DNA. Here the sample spans about 120,000 clones, 82% being singletons. This CDR3 contains 14 residues. Germline V CDR1 and CDR2: MNHNS, SASEGT. Trimming took 2 bases from V and 9 from J, leaving 14 bases between them. The sequenced sample was peripheral blood. V and J are TRBV6-1 and TRBJ2-1; D is unclear. This receptor was obtained from a human donor in a cohort sampled during active COVID-19. CDR3 DNA sequence: TGTGCCAGCAGTGAAAGGAGATTCCCTGGTGAGCAGTTCTTC. Its translation: CASSERRFPGEQFF.